Listed below are T cell receptor beta chains from one sample, sequenced in a study of high-grade serous ovarian cancer treatment subgroups. Only in-frame clones appear in the TCRdb table, and some are missing; sequencing was by immunoSEQ multiplex PCR. The table shows under 10,000 clones, with about three quarters occurring only once. The sequencing sample was made of tumor tissue. These receptors all stem from a human donor with high-grade serous ovarian cancer. Both conserved end residues are part of each CDR3. The D gene is left open where the match is weak. Rows may omit the clone size; those that give it use once, few, many or a size class.

TRBV5-1	TRBJ1-2	NA	NA	TGCGCCAGCAGCTTAGGCCCGCCTAACTATGGCTACACCTTC	CASSLGPPNYGYTF
TRBV4-1	TRBJ1-1	NA	NA	TGCGCCAGCAGCCAAGATGACGGCACCCTGAACACTGAAGCTTTCTTT	CASSQDDGTLNTEAFF
TRBV11-2	TRBJ1-4	NA	NA	TGTGCCAGCAGCCCTCCTAGGGTTACTAATGAAAAACTGTTTTTT	CASSPPRVTNEKLFF
TRBV11-2	TRBJ1-2	NA	NA	TGTGCCAGCAGCTTAAACAGGGCGAACTATGGCTACACCTTC	CASSLNRANYGYTF
TRBV5-1	TRBJ2-2	NA	NA	TGCGCCAGCAGCTGGGGGGACACTTGGAACACCGGGGAGCTGTTTTTT	CASSWGDTWNTGELFF
TRBV18	TRBJ2-5	NA	NA	TGTGCCAGCTCACCTGCTGGGCTAGGAGATTCGGCCCAGTACTTC	CASSPAGLGDSAQYF
TRBV5-1	TRBJ1-1	NA	TRBD1	TGCGCCAGCAGCTTAATGGGACAGGGCACTGAAGCTTTCTTT	CASSLMGQGTEAFF
TRBV5-1	TRBJ2-1	NA	TRBD2	TGCGCCAGCAGCTTGATGTTAGCGGGGGCCCTAGGCGAGCAGTTCTTC	CASSLMLAGALGEQFF
TRBV4-3	TRBJ1-2	NA	TRBD1	TGCGCCAGCAGCCCACAGGGGGCAGGTGGCTACACCTTC	CASSPQGAGGYTF
TRBV19	TRBJ1-4	NA	TRBD1	TGTGCCAGTAGACCGACAGGGTCTCCAACTAATGAAAAACTGTTTTTT	CASRPTGSPTNEKLFF
TRBV5-1	TRBJ2-2	NA	TRBD1	TGCGCCAGCAGCCGCAAATTGACAGGGGGAAAGGCCGGGGAGCTGTTTTTT	CASSRKLTGGKAGELFF
TRBV7-9	TRBJ1-2	NA	NA	TGTGCCAGCAGCCCACAGGGCCCTCCTGGTGGCTACACCTTC	CASSPQGPPGGYTF
TRBV6-5	TRBJ1-1	NA	NA	TGTGCCAGCAGTTACTCGGGGCTCCTAGTGAACACTGAAGCTTTCTTT	CASSYSGLLVNTEAFF
TRBV4-1	TRBJ2-1	once	TRBD1	TGCGCCAGCAGCCTACAGACAGGGGCCCCCCACAATGAGCAGTTCTTC	CASSLQTGAPHNEQFF
TRBV27	TRBJ2-1	few	TRBD1	TGTGCCAGCCGTAGGACAGGGGAAGATCGGCAGTTCTTC	CASRRTGEDRQFF
TRBV6-1	TRBJ2-7	NA	NA	TGTGCCAGTAGAGCTCCTTCCTACGAGCAGTACTTC	CASRAPSYEQYF
TRBV11-3	TRBJ2-5	once	TRBD2	TGTGCCAGCAGCCTCGGGACTAGCGGGGGGGCTAGGGGTCAAGAGACCCAGTACTTC	CASSLGTSGGARGQETQYF
TRBV5-1	TRBJ1-1	few	NA	TGCGCCAGCAGCTTGGTAACAGGGATGGCTGAAGCTTTCTTT	CASSLVTGMAEAFF
TRBV27	TRBJ1-1	NA	NA	TGTGCCAGCAGTCTTCGGGCGAACACTGAAGCTTTCTTT	CASSLRANTEAFF
TRBV18	TRBJ2-2	NA	TRBD1	TGTGCCAGCTCACTACGACAGGGGGAGAACACCGGGGAGCTGTTTTTT	CASSLRQGENTGELFF
TRBV5-6	TRBJ1-1	NA	NA	TGTGCCAGCAGCTTGGTGCACGACACTGAAGCTTTCTTT	CASSLVHDTEAFF
TRBV11-2	TRBJ1-2	NA	NA	TGTGCCAGCAGCTTAGGCGGGAGGGGCTATGGCTACACCTTC	CASSLGGRGYGYTF
TRBV7-9	TRBJ2-7	NA	NA	TGTGCCAGCAGCTTACCACGGGGGACAGCCGGGACCTACGAGCAGTACTTC	CASSLPRGTAGTYEQYF
TRBV10-1	TRBJ1-4	NA	TRBD1	TGCGCCAGCAAGGAACAGGGGAATGAAAAACTGTTTTTT	CASKEQGNEKLFF
TRBV5-6	TRBJ1-1	few	TRBD1	TGTGCCAGCACCGGACAGGCCGTGAACACTGAAGCTTTCTTT	CASTGQAVNTEAFF
TRBV18	TRBJ1-3	NA	NA	TGTGCCAGCTCACGGGGGCCCTACTCTGGAAACACCATATATTTT	CASSRGPYSGNTIYF
TRBV2	TRBJ2-7	NA	TRBD1	TGTGCCAGCAGTTCTACAGGGGCCCCCTCCTACGAGCAGTACTTC	CASSSTGAPSYEQYF
TRBV19	TRBJ2-3	NA	TRBD1	TGTGCCAGTAGTATAGGGACAGGGGCGCAGTATTTT	CASSIGTGAQYF
TRBV18	TRBJ1-2	NA	NA	TGTGCCAGCTCACAGAGCCCTGGGGGCTATGGCTACACCTTC	CASSQSPGGYGYTF
TRBV2	TRBJ1-5	NA	NA	TGTGCCAGTAGGCCACTAGGACGTAACAATCAGCCCCAGCATTTT	CASRPLGRNNQPQHF
TRBV28	TRBJ1-1	once	NA	TGTGCCAGCAGGGGACTACGGAGGGGGAACACTGAAGCTTTCTTT	CASRGLRRGNTEAFF
TRBV5-6	TRBJ2-2	NA	TRBD1	TGTGCCAGCAGCGGCTCGGACAGGGGGTGGACCGGGGAGCTGTTTTTT	CASSGSDRGWTGELFF
TRBV15	TRBJ2-7	NA	NA	TGTGCCACCAGCAGAGAAGGGCCGGGGGCCCCCTCCGAGCAGTACTTC	CATSREGPGAPSEQYF
TRBV6-6	TRBJ2-7	few	TRBD1	TGTGCCAGCAGTGGGGACAGGGGCTACGAGCAGTACTTC	CASSGDRGYEQYF
TRBV5-8	TRBJ2-3	NA	TRBD1	TGTGCCAGCAGCTCTGACAGGGTTGGCACAGATACGCAGTATTTT	CASSSDRVGTDTQYF
TRBV29-1	TRBJ1-1	NA	NA	TGCAGCGTTGATGGGGCAGGAATGAACACTGAAGCTTTCTTT	CSVDGAGMNTEAFF
TRBV9	TRBJ1-2	NA	TRBD1	TGTGCCAGCAGCCCAGGGACAGGGGGCGCGGCGCGGCACGGCTACACCTTC	CASSPGTGGAARHGYTF
TRBV9	TRBJ2-5	NA	NA	TGTGCCAGCAGCGTTTCGGGGGTTACCCAAGAGACCCAGTACTTC	CASSVSGVTQETQYF
TRBV5-1	TRBJ1-2	NA	TRBD1	TGCGCCACACGCCCCGACAGGGCATATGGCTACACCTTC	CATRPDRAYGYTF
TRBV6-1	TRBJ2-5	NA	NA	TGTGCCAGCAGTGAAGACCTCCAAGAGACCCAGTACTTC	CASSEDLQETQYF